Below, 10 T cell receptor beta chains from the same sample are listed, as sequenced in a study of beta chain features in type 1 diabetes. Regarding the study as a whole: TCRB CDR3s from Type 1 diabetes patients were moderately but significantly shorter in all four CD4+ subsets.

No antigen has been identified for these receptors. The sequenced template was cDNA made from the entire isolated RNA. Produced via immunoSEQ multiplex PCR; TCRdb's table is partial and in-frame only. This table has 150,000 or so clones, about 9% appearing once. The sample consisted of central memory CD4+ T cells from blood. The receptors were gathered from a woman between 18 and 30 years old with type 1 diabetes.

This clone was observed a few times. The chain uses TRBV29-1 and TRBJ2-1, with 11 bases aligning to TRBD2. Germline CDR1 SQVTM, CDR2 ANQGSEA. The V gene end was trimmed by 7 bases and the J gene end by 5 bases; junction bases not matched to a gene: 7. The CDR3 is 14 amino acids. CDR3 sequence (DNA): TGCAGCGCCCTGCGACTAGCGGGGAACAATGAGCAGTTCTTC. It specifies CSALRLAGNNEQFF.

The sample holds a few counts of this clone. V is TRBV12-5 and J is TRBJ2-7; 9 bases are a match to TRBD2. V lost 0 bases and J lost 3; bases outside the gene matches: 3. CDR1 is LGHNT and CDR2 is FRNRAP in the germline V gene. CDR3 length: 15 residues. CDR3 sequence (DNA): TGTGCTAGTGGTTTGGTTAGCGGGGGCCACTACGAGCAGTACTTC. Residues: CASGLVSGGHYEQYF.

The V gene is TRBV4-1, the J gene TRBJ2-7, with TRBD1 matching 10 bases. The CDR3 runs 15 residues. Germline CDR1 is MGHRA and CDR2 is YSYEKL. V gave up 3 bases and J gave up 2 bases; unmatched junction bases: 4. CDR3: CASSQLGQGAYEQYF. The CDR3 nucleotides read TGCGCCAGCAGCCAGCTTGGACAGGGGGCCTACGAGCAGTACTTC.

Only a few counts were recorded for this clone. This sequence joins TRBV7-2 and TRBJ1-5; tentative D call: TRBD1 (6 bases). Looked up from germline, CDR1 is SGHTA and CDR2 is FQGNSA. V was cut by 3 bases and J by 4 bases, with 13 bases left in between. This CDR3 comprises 15 residues. In nucleotides, the CDR3 is TGTGCCAGCAGCTTGAGTGGACAGCTTAATCAGCCCCAGCATTTT. Encoded protein: CASSLSGQLNQPQHF. Drawing the rest from reference TRBV7-2 and TRBJ1-5, the complete variable domain is GAGVSQSPSNKVTEKGKDVELRCDPISGHTALYWYRQSLGQGLEFLIYFQGNSAPDKSGLPSDRFSAERTGGSVSTLTIQRTQQEDSAVYLCASSLSGQLNQPQHFGDGTRLSIL.

This clone has more than one count but fewer than ten. The chain carries TRBV28 and TRBJ1-3; D uncertain. Germline CDR1 and CDR2: MDHEN and SYDVKM. The CDR3 spans 15 residues. V was clipped by 7 bases and J by 0 bases, with 13 bases between them. CDR3 loop: CASTYSILSGNTIYF. The CDR3 region has the DNA TGTGCCAGCACTTACAGCATCCTCTCTGGAAACACCATATATTTT. Looking up the rest from reference TRBV28 and TRBJ1-3 gives the full variable domain: DVKVTQSSRYLVKRTGEKVFLECVQDMDHENMFWYRQDPGLGLRLIYFSYDVKMKEKGDIPEGYSVSREKKERFSLILESASTNQTSMYLCASTYSILSGNTIYFGEGSWLTVV.

This chain links TRBV2 with TRBJ2-3, with 15 bases that match TRBD2. Germline lookup yields CDR1 SNHLY and CDR2 FYNNEI. CDR3 length equals 18 residues. Trimming took 5 bases from V and 0 from J; bases not matched to a gene: 6. The CDR3 DNA reads TGTGCCAGCAGTTCCGGGACTAGCGGGGGGCCGAGCACAGATACGCAGTATTTT. It encodes CASSSGTSGGPSTDTQYF.

This rearrangement joins TRBV7-9 to TRBJ1-2; TRBD1 aligns across 10 bases. This CDR3 region has 15 residues. After removal of 3 bases from V and 4 bases from J, the junction contained 5 bases not matched to a gene. Germline V lookup: CDR1 SEHNR, CDR2 FQNEAQ (reference sequence). The CDR3 sequence: CASSLGTGAVYGYTF. CDR3 coding DNA: TGTGCCAGCAGCTTGGGGACAGGGGCGGTCTATGGCTACACCTTC.

The chain carries TRBV2 and TRBJ1-6; D gene uncertain. The length of the CDR3 is 16 residues. Germline CDR1 SNHLY, CDR2 FYNNEI. Trimming shortened V by 6 bases and J by 10 bases, and 22 bases separated the two germline ends. CDR3 loop: CASSPFGGGDISPLHF. The DNA for the CDR3 is TGTGCCAGCAGCCCCTTTGGAGGAGGCGATATATCACCCCTCCACTTT.

This chain uses TRBV2 with TRBJ2-5; D might be TRBD1 (6 bases). V was pared by 7 bases and J by 4 bases, with 7 bases between. CDR1 is SNHLY, CDR2 FYNNEI, per germline. This CDR3 spans 11 amino acids. CDR3 DNA: TGTGCCAGCACACAGGGAGAGACCCAGTACTTC. As protein: CASTQGETQYF.

This clone has only a few counts. The chain is built from TRBV10-3 and TRBJ2-1, with TRBD2 matching 9 bases. J gave up 8 bases and V 3 bases, and 8 bases lay outside the gene matches. The CDR3 contains 15 residues. The germline CDR1 and CDR2 sequences are ENHRY and SYGVKD. The CDR3 DNA reads TGTGCCATCAGTGACCCTAGCGGGACGAGCTATGAGCAGTTCTTC. Translation gives CAISDPSGTSYEQFF.